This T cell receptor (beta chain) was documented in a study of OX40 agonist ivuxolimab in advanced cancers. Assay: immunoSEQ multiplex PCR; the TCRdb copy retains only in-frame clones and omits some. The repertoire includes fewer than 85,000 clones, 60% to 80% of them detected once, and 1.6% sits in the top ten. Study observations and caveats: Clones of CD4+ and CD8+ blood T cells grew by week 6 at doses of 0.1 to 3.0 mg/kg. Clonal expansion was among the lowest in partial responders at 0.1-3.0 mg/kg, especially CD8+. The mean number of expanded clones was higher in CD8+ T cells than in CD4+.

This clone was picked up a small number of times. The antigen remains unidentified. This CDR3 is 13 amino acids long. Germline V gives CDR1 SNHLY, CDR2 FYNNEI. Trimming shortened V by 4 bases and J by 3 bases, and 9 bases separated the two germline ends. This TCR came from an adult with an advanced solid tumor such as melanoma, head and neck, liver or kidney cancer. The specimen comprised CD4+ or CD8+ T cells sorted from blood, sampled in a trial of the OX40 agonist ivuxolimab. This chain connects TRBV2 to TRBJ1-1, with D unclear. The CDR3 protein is CASSVGSHTEAFF. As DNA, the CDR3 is TGTGCCAGCAGTGTGGGGAGTCACACTGAAGCTTTCTTT. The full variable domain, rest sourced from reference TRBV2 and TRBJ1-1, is EPEVTQTPSHQVTQMGQEVILRCVPISNHLYFYWYRQILGQKVEFLVSFYNNEISEKSEIFDDQFSVERPDGSNFTLKIRSTKLEDSAMYFCASSVGSHTEAFFGQGTRLTVV.